Sequencing of this T cell receptor beta chain was carried out in a study of blood T cell repertoires in COVID-19. Generated by immunoSEQ multiplex PCR, the TCRdb table keeps only in-frame clones and is missing some. The sample has approximately 230,000 clones, 70% to 85% seen once. The CDR3 has 16 amino acids. Trimming removed 2 bases from V and 2 bases from J; junction bases left unmatched: 3. Per germline, CDR1 GTSNPN and CDR2 SVGIG (reference sequence). What was sequenced was peripheral blood. This TCR was recovered from a man at least 80 years old with acute or convalescent COVID-19. The chain recombines TRBV30 with TRBJ1-4, with 12 positions matching TRBD1. The CDR3 is CAWSRGQGATNEKLFF. In DNA form, the CDR3 reads TGTGCCTGGAGTAGGGGACAGGGGGCGACTAATGAAAAACTGTTTTTT.